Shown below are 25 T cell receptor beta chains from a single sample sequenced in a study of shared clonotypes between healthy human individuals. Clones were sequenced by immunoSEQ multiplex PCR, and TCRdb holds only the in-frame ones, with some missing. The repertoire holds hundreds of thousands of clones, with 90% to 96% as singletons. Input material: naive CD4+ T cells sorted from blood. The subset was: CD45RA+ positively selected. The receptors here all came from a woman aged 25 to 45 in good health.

The CDR3 is CASSKLRTSGRLEQYF. The CDR3, as DNA: TGTGCCAGTAGTAAACTTAGGACTAGCGGGAGACTCGAGCAGTACTTC. The gene calls are TRBV19 and TRBJ2-7; TRBD2 matches at 13 bases. With 4 bases clipped from V and 6 bases from J, the junction kept 9 bases outside the gene matches. Per the germline V gene, CDR1 is LNHDA and CDR2 is SQIVND (reference sequence). This CDR3 region has 16 residues.

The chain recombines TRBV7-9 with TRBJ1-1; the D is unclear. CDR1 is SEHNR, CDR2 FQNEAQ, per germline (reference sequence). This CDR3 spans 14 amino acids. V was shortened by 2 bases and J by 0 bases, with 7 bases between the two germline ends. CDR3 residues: CASSLTAMNTEAFF. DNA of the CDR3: TGTGCCAGCAGCTTAACGGCTATGAACACTGAAGCTTTCTTT.

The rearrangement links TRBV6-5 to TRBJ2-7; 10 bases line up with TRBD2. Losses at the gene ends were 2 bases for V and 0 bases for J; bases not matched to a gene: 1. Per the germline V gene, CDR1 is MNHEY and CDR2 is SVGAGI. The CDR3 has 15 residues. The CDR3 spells CASSYGTSASYEQYF. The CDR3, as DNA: TGTGCCAGCAGTTACGGGACTAGCGCCTCCTACGAGCAGTACTTC.

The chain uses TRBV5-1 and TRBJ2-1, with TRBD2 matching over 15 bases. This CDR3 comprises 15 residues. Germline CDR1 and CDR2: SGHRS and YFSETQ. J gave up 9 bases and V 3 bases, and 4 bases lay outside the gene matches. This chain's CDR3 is CASSWTSGRAGEQFF. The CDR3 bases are TGCGCCAGCAGCTGGACTAGCGGGAGGGCCGGTGAGCAGTTCTTC. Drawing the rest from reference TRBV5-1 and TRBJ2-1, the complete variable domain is KAGVTQTPRYLIKTRGQQVTLSCSPISGHRSVSWYQQTPGQGLQFLFEYFSETQRNKGNFPGRFSGRQFSNSRSEMNVSTLELGDSALYLCASSWTSGRAGEQFFGPGTRLTVL.

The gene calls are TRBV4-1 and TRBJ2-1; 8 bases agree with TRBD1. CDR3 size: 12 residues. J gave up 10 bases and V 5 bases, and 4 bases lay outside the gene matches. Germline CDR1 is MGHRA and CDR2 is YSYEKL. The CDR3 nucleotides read TGCGCCAGCAGCGCAGGGGGCCGAGAGCAGTTCTTC. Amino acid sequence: CASSAGGREQFF.

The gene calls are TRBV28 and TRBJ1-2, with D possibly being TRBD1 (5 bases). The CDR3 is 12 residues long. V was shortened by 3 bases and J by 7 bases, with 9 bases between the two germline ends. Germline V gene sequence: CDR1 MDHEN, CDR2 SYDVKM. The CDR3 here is CASSLGTFGYTF. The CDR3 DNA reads TGTGCCAGCAGTTTGGGGACTTTTGGCTACACCTTC.

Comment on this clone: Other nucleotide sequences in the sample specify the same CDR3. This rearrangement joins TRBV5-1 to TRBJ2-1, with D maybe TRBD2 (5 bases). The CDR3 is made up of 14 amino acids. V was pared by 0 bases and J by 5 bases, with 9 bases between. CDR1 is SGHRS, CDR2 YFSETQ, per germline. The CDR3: CASSLASGHNEQFF. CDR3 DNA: TGCGCCAGCAGCTTGGCAAGCGGTCACAATGAGCAGTTCTTC.

CDR3: CASSRVRESSIETQYF. CDR3 coding DNA: TGTGCCAGCAGCCGGGTACGGGAGTCTTCGATAGAGACCCAGTACTTC. The chain joins TRBV5-4 to TRBJ2-5; possible D gene TRBD2, 6 bases. This CDR3 spans 16 amino acids. Germline V gene sequence: CDR1 SGHNT, CDR2 YYREEE (reference sequence). Trimming left V 4 bases short and J 4 bases short, with 20 bases between. Looking up the rest from reference TRBV5-4 and TRBJ2-5 gives the full variable domain: ETGVTQSPTHLIKTRGQQVTLRCSSQSGHNTVSWYQQALGQGPQFIFQYYREEENGRGNFPPRFSGLQFPNYSSELNVNALELDDSALYLCASSRVRESSIETQYFGPGTRLLVL.

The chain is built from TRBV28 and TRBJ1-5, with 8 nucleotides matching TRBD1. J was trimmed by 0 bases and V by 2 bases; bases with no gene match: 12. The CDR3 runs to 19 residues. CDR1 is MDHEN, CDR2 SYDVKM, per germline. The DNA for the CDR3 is TGTGCCAGCAGTTTACGCCAAGGGGACAGGACGTATAGCAATCAGCCCCAGCATTTT. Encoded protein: CASSLRQGDRTYSNQPQHF.

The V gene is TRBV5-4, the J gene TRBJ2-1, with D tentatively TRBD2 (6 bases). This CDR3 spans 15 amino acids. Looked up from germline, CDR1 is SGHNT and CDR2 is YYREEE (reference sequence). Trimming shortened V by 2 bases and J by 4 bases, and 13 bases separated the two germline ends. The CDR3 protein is CASSFSSGVYNEQFF. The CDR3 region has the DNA TGTGCCAGCAGCTTTAGTAGCGGCGTATACAATGAGCAGTTCTTC.

CDR3: CASSPGAQLYPFSYEQYF. The CDR3 coding sequence is TGTGCCAGCAGCCCCGGCGCTCAGCTCTATCCTTTTTCCTACGAGCAGTACTTC. This chain connects TRBV7-9 to TRBJ2-7; D gene uncertain. Germline CDR1 SEHNR, CDR2 FQNEAQ (reference sequence). The CDR3 is 18 residues long. V gave up 5 bases and J gave up 1 base, with 24 bases separating them.

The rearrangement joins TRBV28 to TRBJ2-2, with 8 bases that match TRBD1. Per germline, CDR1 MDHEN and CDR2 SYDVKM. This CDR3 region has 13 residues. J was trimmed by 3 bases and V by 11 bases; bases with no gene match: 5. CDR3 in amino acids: CAGRQGYTGELFF. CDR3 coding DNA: TGTGCCGGACGACAGGGGTACACCGGGGAGCTGTTTTTT.

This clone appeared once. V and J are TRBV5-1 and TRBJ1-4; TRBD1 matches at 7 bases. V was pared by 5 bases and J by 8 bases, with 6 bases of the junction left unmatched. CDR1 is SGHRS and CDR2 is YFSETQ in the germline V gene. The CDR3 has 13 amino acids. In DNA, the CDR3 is TGCGCCAGCAGGCCGGGGACAGAAGAAAAACTGTTTTTT. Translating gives CASRPGTEEKLFF. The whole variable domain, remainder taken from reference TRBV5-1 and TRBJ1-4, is KAGVTQTPRYLIKTRGQQVTLSCSPISGHRSVSWYQQTPGQGLQFLFEYFSETQRNKGNFPGRFSGRQFSNSRSEMNVSTLELGDSALYLCASRPGTEEKLFFGSGTQLSVL.

CDR3 residues: CASSYSRGNGSPLHF. CDR3 DNA sequence: TGTGCCAGCAGTTACTCGCGGGGGAATGGGTCACCCCTCCACTTT. The chain is built from TRBV6-5 and TRBJ1-6; possibly TRBD1 for D (5 bases). V lost 0 bases to trimming and J lost 10 bases, with 13 bases between them. CDR1 and CDR2 from the germline V gene are MNHEY and SVGAGI. This CDR3 is 15 amino acids long.

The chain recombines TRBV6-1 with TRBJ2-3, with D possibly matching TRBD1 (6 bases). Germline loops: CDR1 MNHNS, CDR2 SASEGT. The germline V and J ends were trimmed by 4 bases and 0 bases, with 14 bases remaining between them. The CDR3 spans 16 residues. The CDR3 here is CASSAYGQSSTDTQYF. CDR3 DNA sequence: TGTGCCAGCAGTGCCTACGGACAGTCTAGCACAGATACGCAGTATTTT.

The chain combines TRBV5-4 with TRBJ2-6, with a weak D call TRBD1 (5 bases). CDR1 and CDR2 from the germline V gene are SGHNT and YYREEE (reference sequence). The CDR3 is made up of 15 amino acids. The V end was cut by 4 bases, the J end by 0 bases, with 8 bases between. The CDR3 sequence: CASSPDSSGANVLTF. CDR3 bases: TGTGCCAGCAGCCCTGACAGCTCTGGGGCCAACGTCCTGACTTTC.

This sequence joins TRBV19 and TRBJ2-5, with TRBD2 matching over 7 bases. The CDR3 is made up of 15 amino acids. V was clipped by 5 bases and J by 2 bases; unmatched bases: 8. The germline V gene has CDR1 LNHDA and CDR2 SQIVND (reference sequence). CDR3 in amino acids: CASSVRLALQETQYF. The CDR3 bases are TGTGCCAGTAGTGTCCGACTAGCCCTACAAGAGACCCAGTACTTC.

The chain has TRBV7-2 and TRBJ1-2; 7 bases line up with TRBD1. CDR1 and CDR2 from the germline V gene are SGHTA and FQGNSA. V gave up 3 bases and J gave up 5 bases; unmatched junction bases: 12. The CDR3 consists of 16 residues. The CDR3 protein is CASSLGGAGGKYGYTF. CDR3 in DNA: TGTGCCAGCAGCTTGGGCGGGGCAGGGGGAAAATATGGCTACACCTTC.

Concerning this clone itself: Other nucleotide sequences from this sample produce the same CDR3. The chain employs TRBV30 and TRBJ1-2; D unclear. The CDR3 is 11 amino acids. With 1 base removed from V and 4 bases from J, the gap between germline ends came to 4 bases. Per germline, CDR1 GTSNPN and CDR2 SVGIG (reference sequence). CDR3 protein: CAWSGGYGYTF. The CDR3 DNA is TGTGCCTGGAGTGGAGGCTATGGCTACACCTTC.

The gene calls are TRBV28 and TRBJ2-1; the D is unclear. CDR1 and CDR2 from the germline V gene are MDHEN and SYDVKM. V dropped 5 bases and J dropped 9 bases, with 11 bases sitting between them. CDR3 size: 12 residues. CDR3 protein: CASSLDPSEQFF. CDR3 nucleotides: TGTGCCAGCAGTCTGGACCCGTCTGAGCAGTTCTTC.

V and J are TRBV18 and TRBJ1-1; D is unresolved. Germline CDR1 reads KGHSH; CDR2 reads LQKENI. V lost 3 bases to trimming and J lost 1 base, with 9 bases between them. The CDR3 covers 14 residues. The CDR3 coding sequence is TGTGCCAGCTCACCGGGTTGGAGGAACACTGAAGCTTTCTTT. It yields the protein CASSPGWRNTEAFF.

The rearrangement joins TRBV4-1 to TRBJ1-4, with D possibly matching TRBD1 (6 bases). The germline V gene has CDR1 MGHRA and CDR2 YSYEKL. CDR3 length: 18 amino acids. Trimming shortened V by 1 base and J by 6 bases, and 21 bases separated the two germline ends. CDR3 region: CASSQVPGGDFSDEKLFF. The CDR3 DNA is TGCGCCAGCAGCCAAGTACCCGGGGGCGATTTCAGTGATGAAAAACTGTTTTTT.

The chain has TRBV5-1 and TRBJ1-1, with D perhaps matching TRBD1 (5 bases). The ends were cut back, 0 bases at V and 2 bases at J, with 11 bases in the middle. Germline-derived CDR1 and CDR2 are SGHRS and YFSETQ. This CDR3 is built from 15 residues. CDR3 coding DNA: TGCGCCAGCAGCTTGGGGGGGACGGCAAACACTGAAGCTTTCTTT. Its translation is CASSLGGTANTEAFF.

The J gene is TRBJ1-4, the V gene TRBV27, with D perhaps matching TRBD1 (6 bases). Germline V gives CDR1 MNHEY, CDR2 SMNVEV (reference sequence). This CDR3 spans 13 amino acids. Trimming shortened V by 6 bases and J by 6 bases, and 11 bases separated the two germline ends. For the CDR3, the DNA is TGTGCCAGCAGGACAGGTCCGTATGAAAAACTGTTTTTT. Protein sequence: CASRTGPYEKLFF.

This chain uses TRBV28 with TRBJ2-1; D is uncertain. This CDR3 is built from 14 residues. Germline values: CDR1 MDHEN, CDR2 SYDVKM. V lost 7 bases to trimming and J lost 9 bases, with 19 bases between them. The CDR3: CASTDLGSWGEQFF. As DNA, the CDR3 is TGTGCCAGCACCGATCTGGGATCATGGGGTGAGCAGTTCTTC.